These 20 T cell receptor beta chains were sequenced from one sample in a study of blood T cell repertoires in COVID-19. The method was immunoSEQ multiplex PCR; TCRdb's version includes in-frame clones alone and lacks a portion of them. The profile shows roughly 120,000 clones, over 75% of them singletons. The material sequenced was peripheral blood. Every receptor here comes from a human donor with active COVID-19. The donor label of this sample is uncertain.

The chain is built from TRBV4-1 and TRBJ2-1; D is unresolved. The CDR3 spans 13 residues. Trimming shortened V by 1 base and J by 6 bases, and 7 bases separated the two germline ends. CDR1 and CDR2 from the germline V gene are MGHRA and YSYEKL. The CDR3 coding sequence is TGCGCCAGCAGCCAAGTCCCATTCAATGAGCAGTTCTTC. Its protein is CASSQVPFNEQFF.

The CDR3 reads CTSSLQGAGGYTF. For the CDR3, the DNA is TGCACCAGCAGCCTCCAGGGGGCGGGTGGCTACACCTTC. The rearrangement joins TRBV1 to TRBJ1-2; the table's D call, TRBD1, was not checked against the DNA. TRBV1 is classified as a pseudogene. This CDR3 is built from 13 residues.

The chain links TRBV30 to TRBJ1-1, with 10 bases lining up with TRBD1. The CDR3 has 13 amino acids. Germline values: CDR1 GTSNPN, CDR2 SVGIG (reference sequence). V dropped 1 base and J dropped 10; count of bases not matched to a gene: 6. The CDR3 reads CAWSAYRDRGAFF. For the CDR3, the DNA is TGTGCCTGGAGTGCCTACCGGGACAGGGGAGCTTTCTTT.

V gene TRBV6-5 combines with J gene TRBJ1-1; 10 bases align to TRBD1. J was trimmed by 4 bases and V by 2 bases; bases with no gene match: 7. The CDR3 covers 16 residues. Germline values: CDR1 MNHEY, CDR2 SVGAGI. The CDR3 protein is CASSYGTGVGGTEAFF. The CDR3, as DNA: TGTGCCAGCAGTTACGGGACAGGGGTAGGAGGCACTGAAGCTTTCTTT.

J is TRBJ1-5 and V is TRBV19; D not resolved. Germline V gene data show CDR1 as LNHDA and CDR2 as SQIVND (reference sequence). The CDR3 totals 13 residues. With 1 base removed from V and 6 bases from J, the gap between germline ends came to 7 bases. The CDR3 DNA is TGTGCCAGTAGTATAGGGAGTTCTCAGCCCCAGCATTTT. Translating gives CASSIGSSQPQHF.

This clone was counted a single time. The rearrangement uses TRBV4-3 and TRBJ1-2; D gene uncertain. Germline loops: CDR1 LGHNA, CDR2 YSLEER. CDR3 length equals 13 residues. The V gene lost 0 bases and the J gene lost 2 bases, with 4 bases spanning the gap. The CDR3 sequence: CASSQDRNYGYTF. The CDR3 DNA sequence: TGCGCCAGCAGCCAAGACAGGAACTATGGCTACACCTTC.

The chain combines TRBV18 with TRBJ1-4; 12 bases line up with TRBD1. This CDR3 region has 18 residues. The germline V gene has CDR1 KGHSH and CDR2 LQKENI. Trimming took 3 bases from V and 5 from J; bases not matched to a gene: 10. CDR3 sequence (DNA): TGTGCCAGCTCACCCCCTTGGGACAGGGGGCGCGGGAATGAAAAACTGTTTTTT. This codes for CASSPPWDRGRGNEKLFF.

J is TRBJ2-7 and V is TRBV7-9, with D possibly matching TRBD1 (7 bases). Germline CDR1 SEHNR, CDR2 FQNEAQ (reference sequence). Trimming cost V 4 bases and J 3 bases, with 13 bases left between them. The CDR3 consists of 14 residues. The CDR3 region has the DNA TGTGCCAGCAGCTCAGGGGGGTGGGTCTACGAGCAGTACTTC. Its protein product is CASSSGGWVYEQYF.

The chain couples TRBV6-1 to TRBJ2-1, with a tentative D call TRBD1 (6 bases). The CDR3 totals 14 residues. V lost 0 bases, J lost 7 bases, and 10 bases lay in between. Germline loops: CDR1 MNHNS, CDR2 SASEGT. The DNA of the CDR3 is TGTGCCAGCAGTGAAGCAGGGGGAAGGAATGAGCAGTTCTTC. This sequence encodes CASSEAGGRNEQFF.

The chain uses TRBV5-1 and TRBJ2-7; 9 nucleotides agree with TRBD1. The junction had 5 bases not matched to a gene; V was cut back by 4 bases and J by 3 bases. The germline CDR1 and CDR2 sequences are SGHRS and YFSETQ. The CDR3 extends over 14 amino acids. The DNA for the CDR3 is TGCGCCAGCAGCCTTCTGACAGGGGGCTACGAGCAGTACTTC. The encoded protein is CASSLLTGGYEQYF.

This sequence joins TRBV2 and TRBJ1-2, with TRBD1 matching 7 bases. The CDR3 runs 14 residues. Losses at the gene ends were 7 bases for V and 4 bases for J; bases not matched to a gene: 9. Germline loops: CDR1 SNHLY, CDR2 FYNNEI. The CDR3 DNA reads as TGTGCCAGCACCCTGAGACAGGGAGTCTATGGCTACACCTTC. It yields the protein CASTLRQGVYGYTF. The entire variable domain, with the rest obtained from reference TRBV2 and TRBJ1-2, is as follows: EPEVTQTPSHQVTQMGQEVILRCVPISNHLYFYWYRQILGQKVEFLVSFYNNEISEKSEIFDDQFSVERPDGSNFTLKIRSTKLEDSAMYFCASTLRQGVYGYTFGSGTRLTVV.

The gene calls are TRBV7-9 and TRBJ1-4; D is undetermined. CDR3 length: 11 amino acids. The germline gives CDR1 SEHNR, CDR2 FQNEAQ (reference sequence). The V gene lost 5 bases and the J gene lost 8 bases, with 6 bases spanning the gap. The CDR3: CASSISEKLFF. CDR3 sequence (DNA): TGTGCCAGCAGCATTAGCGAAAAACTGTTTTTT.

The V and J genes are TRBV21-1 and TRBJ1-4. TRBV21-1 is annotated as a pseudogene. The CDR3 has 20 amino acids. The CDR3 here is CASSKETEGATAPTNEKLFF. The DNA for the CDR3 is TGTGCCAGCAGCAAAGAGACGGAGGGAGCGACGGCGCCAACTAATGAAAAACTGTTTTTT.

In DNA form, the CDR3 reads TGTGCCAGCTCACCGACAGCAAATAACTATGGCTACACCTTC. Amino acid sequence: CASSPTANNYGYTF. This chain connects TRBV18 to TRBJ1-2, with a weak D call TRBD1 (5 bases). This CDR3 has 14 residues. Germline V lookup: CDR1 KGHSH, CDR2 LQKENI. Trimming took 3 bases from V and 1 from J, leaving 9 bases between them.

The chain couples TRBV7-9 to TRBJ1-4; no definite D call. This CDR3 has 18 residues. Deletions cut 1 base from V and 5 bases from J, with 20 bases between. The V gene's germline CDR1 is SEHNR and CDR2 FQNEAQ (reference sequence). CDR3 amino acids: CASSLGGGFGAGNEKLFF. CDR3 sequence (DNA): TGTGCCAGCAGCTTAGGAGGAGGGTTTGGAGCGGGGAATGAAAAACTGTTTTTT. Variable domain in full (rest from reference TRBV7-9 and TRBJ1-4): DTGVSQNPRHKITKRGQNVTFRCDPISEHNRLYWYRQTLGQGPEFLTYFQNEAQLEKSRLLSDRFSAERPKGSFSTLEIQRTEQGDSAMYLCASSLGGGFGAGNEKLFFGSGTQLSVL.

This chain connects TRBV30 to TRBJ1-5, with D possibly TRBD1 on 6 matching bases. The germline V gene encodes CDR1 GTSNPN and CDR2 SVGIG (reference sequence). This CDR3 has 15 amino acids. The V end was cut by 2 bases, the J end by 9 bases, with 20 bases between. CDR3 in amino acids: CAWSHGTPMQWPQHF. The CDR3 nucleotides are TGTGCCTGGAGTCACGGGACACCCATGCAATGGCCCCAGCATTTT.

The CDR3 sequence is CASSFRSGTSTNEQFF. The CDR3 nucleotides read TGTGCCAGCAGCTTTCGATCCGGGACTAGCACAAATGAGCAGTTCTTC. The V gene is TRBV7-2, the J gene TRBJ2-1, with 9 bases aligning to TRBD2. After removal of 3 bases from V and 7 bases from J, the junction contained 10 bases not matched to a gene. Germline CDR1 SGHTA, CDR2 FQGNSA. This CDR3 comprises 16 residues.

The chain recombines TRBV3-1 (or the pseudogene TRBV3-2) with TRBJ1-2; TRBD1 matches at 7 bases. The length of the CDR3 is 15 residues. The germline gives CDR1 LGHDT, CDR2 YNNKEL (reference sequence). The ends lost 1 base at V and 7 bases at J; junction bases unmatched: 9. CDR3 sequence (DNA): TGTGCCAGCAGCCAAGCGACAGGGCCGGTCCGTGGCTACACCTTC. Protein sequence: CASSQATGPVRGYTF.

The CDR3 DNA follows: TGTGCCAGCAGTGCCCCCTCTAGAAATGAGCAGTTCTTC. As protein: CASSAPSRNEQFF. The chain uses TRBV27 and TRBJ2-1; D remains ambiguous. The V gene lost 5 bases and the J gene lost 7 bases, with 12 bases spanning the gap. There are 13 residues in the CDR3. Germline assignment: CDR1 MNHEY and CDR2 SMNVEV (reference sequence).

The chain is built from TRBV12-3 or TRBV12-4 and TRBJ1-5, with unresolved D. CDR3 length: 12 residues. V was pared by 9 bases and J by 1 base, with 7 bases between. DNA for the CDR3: TGTGCCAGTGAGGGAAGCAATCAGCCCCAGCATTTT. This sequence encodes CASEGSNQPQHF.